This is a list of T cell receptor beta chains from one sample in a study of patients and donors after allogeneic stem cell transplantation. Each CDR3 protein is one row after TCRdb ran MiXCR on the RT-PCR reads. The profile shows about a million distinct CDR3 sequences, roughly 18% of them singletons. Sequencing was performed on blood, either unsorted or a sorted T cell fraction (not recorded which). These receptors all come from a human donor who was either an allogeneic HSCT recipient or a stem cell or donor lymphocyte infusion donor (not recorded which). It is not recorded whose cells these are; they may come from a transplant donor. Both conserved end residues are part of each CDR3. The order of the fields is V gene, J gene, D gene, clone size, CDR3 protein, CDR3 DNA. A D gene is named only where the DNA matches it firmly. Part of the rows lack a size; the others show once, few, many or a class for expanded clones.

V: TRBV19; J: TRBJ2-3; D: -; size: -; CDR3: CASSMSGLTDTQYF; DNA: TGTGCCAGTAGTATGTCCGGGTTAACAGATACGCAGTATTTT
V: TRBV10-3; J: TRBJ2-2; D: -; size: few; CDR3: CAISPWAGELFF; DNA: TGTGCCATCAGTCCCTGGGCCGGGGAGCTGTTTTTT
V: TRBV11-2; J: TRBJ1-2; D: TRBD1; size: -; CDR3: CASSLHRGGYTF; DNA: TGTGCCAGCAGCTTACACAGGGGGGGCTACACCTTC
V: TRBV11-2; J: TRBJ1-2; D: TRBD1; size: few; CDR3: CASSLEPRTGSNGYTF; DNA: TGTGCCAGCAGCTTAGAGCCCCGGACAGGGAGTAACGGCTACACCTTC
V: TRBV6-5; J: TRBJ2-5; D: -; size: few; CDR3: CASSYSRQGRETQYF; DNA: TGTGCCAGCAGTTACTCGCGGCAGGGTAGAGAGACCCAGTACTTC
V: TRBV5-4; J: TRBJ1-1; D: -; size: -; CDR3: CASSPDQGSTEAFF; DNA: TGTGCCAGCAGCCCCGACCAAGGGAGCACTGAAGCTTTCTTT
V: TRBV6-6; J: TRBJ1-5; D: -; size: many; CDR3: CASSPGEEQPQHF; DNA: TGTGCCAGCAGTCCAGGGGAGGAACAGCCCCAGCATTTT
V: TRBV4-2; J: TRBJ2-7; D: TRBD2; size: -; CDR3: CASSQEGAGGAEQYF; DNA: TGTGCCAGCAGCCAAGAAGGAGCGGGGGGGGCCGAGCAGTACTTC
V: TRBV7-2; J: TRBJ2-2; D: TRBD1; size: -; CDR3: CASSLSGQTSAGELFF; DNA: TGTGCCAGCAGCTTATCGGGACAGACATCCGCCGGGGAGCTGTTTTTT
V: TRBV7-2; J: TRBJ1-1; D: TRBD1; size: many; CDR3: CASSLSGTGVTEAFF; DNA: TGTGCCAGCAGCTTGTCCGGGACAGGGGTGACTGAAGCTTTCTTT
V: TRBV5-1; J: TRBJ1-4; D: -; size: -; CDR3: CASSLSAFNEKLFF; DNA: TGCGCCAGCAGCTTGTCAGCCTTTAATGAAAAACTGTTTTTT
V: TRBV10-3; J: TRBJ2-1; D: TRBD1; size: many; CDR3: CAIRPGQGYNEQFF; DNA: TGTGCCATCAGGCCGGGACAGGGCTACAATGAGCAGTTCTTC
V: TRBV30; J: TRBJ2-6; D: -; size: few; CDR3: CAWTGYGANVLTF; DNA: TGTGCCTGGACAGGGTATGGGGCCAACGTCCTGACTTTC
V: TRBV7-2; J: TRBJ2-5; D: -; size: few; CDR3: CASSGRTRGETQYF; DNA: TGTGCCAGCAGCGGGCGGACTAGGGGGGAGACCCAGTACTTC
V: TRBV2; J: TRBJ1-4; D: -; size: few; CDR3: CASSPEEKLFF; DNA: TGTGCCAGCAGCCCGGAGGAAAAACTGTTTTTT
V: TRBV6-6; J: TRBJ2-1; D: -; size: many; CDR3: CASKRRLENEQFF; DNA: TGTGCCAGCAAGCGTAGACTAGAAAATGAGCAGTTCTTC
V: TRBV5-1; J: TRBJ2-6; D: -; size: few; CDR3: CASSIDSTPGANVLTF; DNA: TGCGCCAGCAGCATAGACAGTACGCCTGGGGCCAACGTCCTGACTTTC
V: TRBV12-5; J: TRBJ2-3; D: -; size: few; CDR3: CASGPQRDTQYF; DNA: TGTGCTAGTGGTCCTCAACGAGATACGCAGTATTTT
V: TRBV19; J: TRBJ2-7; D: TRBD2; size: -; CDR3: CASSISSGLAGDEQYF; DNA: TGTGCCAGTAGTATAAGTTCAGGACTAGCGGGAGACGAGCAGTACTTC
V: TRBV24-1; J: TRBJ2-3; D: -; size: few; CDR3: CATSDLPSQRSTDTQYF; DNA: TGTGCCACCAGTGATTTGCCATCACAACGGAGCACAGATACGCAGTATTTT
V: TRBV10-3; J: TRBJ1-1; D: -; size: few; CDR3: CAIRRQESMNTEAFF; DNA: TGTGCCATCAGGCGACAGGAGTCGATGAACACTGAAGCTTTCTTT
V: TRBV7-9; J: TRBJ2-2; D: -; size: few; CDR3: CASSLATGQNTGELFF; DNA: TGTGCCAGCAGCTTAGCCACGGGACAGAACACCGGGGAGCTGTTTTTT
V: TRBV12-3/TRBV12-4; J: TRBJ2-1; D: TRBD2; size: -; CDR3: CASSFRGRENNEQFF; DNA: TGTGCCAGCAGTTTTCGCGGGAGAGAGAACAATGAGCAGTTCTTC
V: TRBV12-3/TRBV12-4; J: TRBJ1-2; D: -; size: many; CDR3: CASSFILNYGYTF; DNA: TGTGCCAGCAGTTTTATCCTTAACTATGGCTACACCTTC
V: TRBV5-4; J: TRBJ2-2; D: TRBD2; size: few; CDR3: CASSLGISGRAGTGELFF; DNA: TGTGCCAGCAGCTTGGGTATTAGCGGGAGGGCCGGTACCGGGGAGCTGTTTTTT
V: TRBV6-1; J: TRBJ1-1; D: TRBD1; size: few; CDR3: CASSPTGTGIVTEAFF; DNA: TGTGCCAGCAGCCCCACGGGGACAGGGATTGTCACTGAAGCTTTCTTT
V: TRBV20-1; J: TRBJ2-7; D: TRBD1; size: few; CDR3: CSARRDSISYEQYF; DNA: TGCAGTGCTAGGAGGGACAGCATTTCCTACGAGCAGTACTTC